Below, 10 T cell receptor beta chains from the same sample are listed, as sequenced in a study of T cells in Graves' hyperthyroidism and ophthalmopathy. TCR beta CDR3 sequences were amplified from RNA transcripts. Primed by the HTBI set, a first-round RT-PCR was run on the TCR CDR3. Using its own MiXCR run on the multiplex PCR reads, TCRdb lists one record per CDR3 protein. This sample has about 570,000 distinct CDR3 sequences, with 14% found just once. The material sequenced was blood. The origin of the receptors is a woman aged 40 to 50 with Graves' hyperthyroidism.

This clonotype was counted ten times or more. The gene calls are TRBV15 and TRBJ1-1; 12 bases match TRBD1. CDR1 is LNHNV, CDR2 YYDKDF, per germline (reference sequence). This CDR3 is built from 17 residues. The trim removed 3 bases at V and 5 bases at J, leaving 10 bases unmatched. DNA of the CDR3: TGTGCCACCAGCAGGGCCGGGACAGGGGGCGCGAATACTGAAGCTTTCTTT. Amino acids: CATSRAGTGGANTEAFF.

As to this clonotype: This clone may be a read error of a much larger clone one base away. The rearrangement links TRBV2 to TRBJ2-1, with 7 bases fitting TRBD2. This CDR3 has 13 amino acids. Germline V gene sequence: CDR1 SNHLY, CDR2 FYNNEI. The CDR3 region has the DNA TGTGCCGGCAGTGAAACTGGGGAGGGGGAGCAGTTCTTC. It is translated as CAGSETGEGEQFF.

This clonotype was observed many times. The V gene is TRBV7-2, the J gene TRBJ2-3; D possibly corresponds to TRBD2 (6 bases). CDR1 and CDR2 from the germline V gene are SGHTA and FQGNSA. CDR3 size: 16 residues. Trimming removed 5 bases at V and 0 bases at J, with 15 bases between. Here the CDR3 DNA reads TGTGCCAGCAGCACCCAAGCGGGCTTGAGCACAGATACGCAGTATTTT. It codes for CASSTQAGLSTDTQYF.

The chain couples TRBV4-2 to TRBJ2-4; 10 nucleotides match TRBD2. V lost 4 bases, J lost 1 base, and 13 bases stayed unmatched. The CDR3 length is 19 residues. Germline CDR1 is LGHNA and CDR2 is YNFKEQ. CDR3 nucleotides: TGTGCCAGCAGCCCCCGGAGCGGGAGGGGTGGGTTGGCCAAAAACATTCAGTACTTC. Translated, it gives CASSPRSGRGGLAKNIQYF.

This chain's CDR3 is CASSFRSGTGANYGYTF. DNA for the CDR3: TGTGCCAGCAGCTTCCGTTCCGGGACAGGGGCCAACTATGGCTACACCTTC. The V gene is TRBV7-2, the J gene TRBJ1-2; 10 bases align to TRBD1. Germline V gives CDR1 SGHTA, CDR2 FQGNSA. With 3 bases clipped from V and 2 bases from J, the junction kept 9 bases outside the gene matches. This CDR3 comprises 17 residues.

This clonotype was observed a handful of times. The chain has TRBV19 and TRBJ1-2; perhaps TRBD1 as D (5 bases). The V and J ends lost 3 bases and 3 bases respectively, with 14 bases between them. Germline lookup yields CDR1 LNHDA and CDR2 SQIVND (reference sequence). This CDR3 has 15 residues. The CDR3 here is CASSIIDREYYGYTF. CDR3 nucleotide sequence: TGTGCCAGTAGTATTATCGACAGAGAATACTATGGCTACACCTTC. The variable domain in full, completed from reference TRBV19 and TRBJ1-2, reads DGGITQSPKYLFRKEGQNVTLSCEQNLNHDAMYWYRQDPGQGLRLIYYSQIVNDFQKGDIAEGYSVSREKKESFPLTVTSAQKNPTAFYLCASSIIDREYYGYTFGSGTRLTVV.

The chain joins TRBV6-2 or TRBV6-3 to TRBJ1-6, with D maybe TRBD1 (6 bases). V lost 6 bases and J lost 0, with 15 bases in between. The CDR3 has 17 amino acids. Germline CDR1 reads MNHEY; CDR2 reads SVGEGT. CDR3 DNA: TGTGCCAGCAGCTACGACAGGATGAGCTCCTATAATTCACCCCTCCACTTT. Translating gives CASSYDRMSSYNSPLHF.

J is TRBJ1-1 and V is TRBV11-2; D gene ambiguous. CDR3 size: 13 residues. Germline values: CDR1 SGHAT, CDR2 FQNNGV. V gave up 3 bases and J gave up 7 bases, with 12 bases separating them. The CDR3 nucleotides read TGTGCCAGCAGCTTGGAAAGGGCTAATGAAGCTTTCTTT. It specifies CASSLERANEAFF. Filled out from reference TRBV11-2 and TRBJ1-1, the complete variable domain reads EAGVAQSPRYKIIEKRQSVAFWCNPISGHATLYWYQQILGQGPKLLIQFQNNGVVDDSQLPKDRFSAERLKGVDSTLKIQPAKLEDSAVYLCASSLERANEAFFGQGTRLTVV.

This clonotype was found many times. J is TRBJ2-7 and V is TRBV28; 9 nucleotides match TRBD2. Per germline, CDR1 MDHEN and CDR2 SYDVKM. Trimming removed 7 bases from V and 3 bases from J; junction bases left unmatched: 7. The CDR3 runs to 14 residues. CDR3 in DNA: TGTGCCAGCAAGCAGACTAGCGGTTACTACGAGCAGTACTTC. This encodes CASKQTSGYYEQYF.

This clonotype was counted ten times or more. The chain links TRBV11-3 to TRBJ2-3, with 7 bases that match TRBD2. Germline-derived CDR1 and CDR2 are SGHNT and YENEEA. The V gene end was trimmed by 5 bases and the J gene end by 11 bases; junction bases not matched to a gene: 7. The CDR3 is made up of 12 amino acids. The CDR3 is CASSTVGLEQYF. Written as DNA, the CDR3 is TGTGCCAGCAGCACAGTCGGACTAGAGCAGTATTTT.